This T cell receptor beta chain was profiled in a study of cytomegalovirus exposure and HLA in healthy donors. Overall study context: The 100 to 150 validation repertoires and the approximately 700 first-cohort repertoires shared a platform, a later analysis reported.

The table came from immunoSEQ multiplex PCR; TCRdb's copy has only in-frame clones and leaves some out. The sample yields 330,000 or so clones, about nine tenths seen once. The clonotype was recovered from a woman aged 18-29 years in good health and CMV-seronegative. Source material: PBMCs.

DNA for the CDR3: TGTGCCAGCAGCTTCAAGGACTCTACCGGGGAGCTGTTTTTT. This codes for CASSFKDSTGELFF. The V call is TRBV21-1, the J call TRBJ2-2; the listed D gene, TRBD2, was not tested against the DNA. TRBV21-1 represents a pseudogene. The CDR3 is 14 amino acids.